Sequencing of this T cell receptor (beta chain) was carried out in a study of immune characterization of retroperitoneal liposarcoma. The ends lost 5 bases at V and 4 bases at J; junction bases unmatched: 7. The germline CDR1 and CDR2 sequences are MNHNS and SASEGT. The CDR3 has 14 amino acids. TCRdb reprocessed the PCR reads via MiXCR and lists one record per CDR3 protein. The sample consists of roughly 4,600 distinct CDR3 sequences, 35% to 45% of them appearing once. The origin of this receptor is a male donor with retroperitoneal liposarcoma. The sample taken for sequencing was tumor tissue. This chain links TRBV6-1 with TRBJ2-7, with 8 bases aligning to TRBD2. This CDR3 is CASSRTGTSYEQYF. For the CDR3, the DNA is TGTGCCAGCAGTCGAACCGGGACTAGTTACGAGCAGTACTTC.